Detailed here is one TCR beta chain. It has no known antigen specificity. The sample holds no much larger clone one base away, and base qualities are not on file. These data come from a study of identical twins (dated by TCRdb to about 2016). At the level of the whole study: To test whether fetal clonotypes persist, the study used deep sequencing on TCR alpha and beta repertoires from monozygotic twins, unrelated adults of various ages, and cord blood. To rule out contamination, replicate twin experiments were performed at different times with different library preparation protocols. Overall study results and their limits: Because the same donors could not be followed over many years, conclusions were based on cross-sectional statistical analysis. Excess twin sharing in beta out-of-frame sequences was weaker because fewer shared sequences lowered the signal-to-noise ratio. In monozygotic twins, out-of-frame TCR alpha sharing was systematically underestimated by recombination models, although the models agreed with sharing between unrelated individuals. Zero-insertion analyses could be partly confounded by invariant T cells such as MAIT and iNKT, although diverse VJ usage argued against such confounding for most clonotypes. Fewer insertions were carried by abundant cord blood beta clonotypes; a weaker similar trend was observed in young adult naive repertoires, while no such trend was observed in memory repertoires. Compared with coincidental sharing between unrelated individuals, an excess of low generation-probability sequences was observed among out-of-frame TCR alpha sequences shared between twins.

Receptors were amplified or captured by 5' RACE. Sequenced on an Illumina HiSeq 2000. Template switching introduced a universal primer binding site; the final cDNA contained a unique molecular identifier, enabling accurate counting of TCR cDNA molecules. Specific primers in the conserved constant-segment region were used to synthesize first-strand cDNA for the TCR alpha and beta chains. Each cDNA library was double barcoded, with a SMART-Mk sample barcode plus Illumina barcodes, to control for contamination. TruSeq adapter sequences, together with Illumina sample barcodes, were added in two successive PCR steps. TCR alpha and beta cDNA libraries were sequenced on the Illumina HiSeq platform with custom primers. Processing in the source paper ran as follows. MiGEC was used to process raw reads and extract unique molecular identifiers, and MiXCR was used to find CDR3 positions. Recombination models were inferred per individual with the repgenHMM and IGoR tools using an EM algorithm. The tcR package in R was used for shared clonotype analysis, with sharing normalized by the product of cloneset sizes. To study raw recombination free of thymic and clonal selection effects, out-of-frame nonproductive sequences were analyzed. TCRdb redid the processing of the public reads, applying fastp at Q25 and MiXCR, and retained in-frame beta chains. One record per CDR3 amino acid sequence lists the most common genes and DNA. TCRdb, rather than the study authors, made the V and J calls. A total of some 500,000 distinct CDR3 sequences appear in this sample, more than 13% of them only once. The ten largest account for roughly 0.5% of the sample.

From its cysteine to its phenylalanine, the CDR3 spans 15 amino acids. Only the CDR3 portion is preserved as DNA: 45 bases, with reading frame beginning at the first base. Trimming removed 5 bases from V and 7 bases from J, leaving 19 bases between the germline ends. The germline V gene yields SGHNT for CDR1 and YENEEA for CDR2. Only healthy Caucasian donors were included. The twin cohort consisted of three pairs of female monozygotic twins, all aged about 18 to 29 years. Positive isolation kits from Invitrogen were used to isolate CD4+ and CD8+ T cell populations. A further study also used this sample, focusing on yellow fever vaccine responses in identical twins. The second publication reports: According to the authors, the vaccine-induced T cell response in identical twins seemed to be partly convergent and partly specific to each individual. The study precisely tracked vaccine-responding T cell clones in identical twins.

Source material: CD4+ T cells sorted from blood. The V and J genes are TRBV11-3 and TRBJ2-3; D gene: possibly TRBD1, on 6 matching bases. The source is a woman under 30 in good health. The CDR3 protein: CASSQETGLRYTQYF. The DNA is as follows: TGTGCCAGCAGCCAGGAGACAGGACTGAGATATACGCAGTATTTT. The reference TRBV11-3 and TRBJ2-3 proteins fill in what lies around the CDR3, so the full variable domain reads EAGVVQSPRYKIIEKKQPVAFWCNPISGHNTLYWYLQNLGQGPELLIRYENEEAVDDSQLPKDRFSAERLKGVDSTLKIQPAELGDSAVYLCASSQETGLRYTQYFGPGTRLTVL.